This TCR beta chain was recovered during a study of CD8+ T cells in alopecia areata (dated by TCRdb to the late 2010s). Study-wide context: Treated patients were enrolled in an open-label pilot trial of oral tofacitinib at 5 to 10 mg twice daily for moderate-to-severe alopecia areata. Patients on tofacitinib were biopsied at baseline and after 4 and 24 weeks of treatment, and several of the patients also had a later scalp biopsy. Scalp clonality was compared among normal scalp (n=4), patchy alopecia areata scalp (n=8), and alopecia totalis/universalis scalp (n=8). High-throughput TCRbeta sequencing was used to examine T cell clonal expansion in alopecia areata in both the C3H/HeJ mouse model and human patients. On the human side, TCRbeta sequencing was run on scalp tissue and on sorted CD4+ and CD8+ peripheral blood T cells from healthy controls and from alopecia areata patients with either patchy or totalis/universalis disease. Patients received tofacitinib for 6 to 18 months and were then followed off drug for 6 months to check for delayed response and recurrence. TCRbeta CDR3 regions were amplified by immunoSEQ multiplex PCR with 35 Vbeta forward and 13 Jbeta reverse primers. RNA was extracted with the PAXgene miRNA kit for fixed scalp, the miRNeasy kit for PBMCs, and the RNeasy kit for mouse skin.

The library was obtained by the immunoSEQ multiplex PCR assay. To provide template for TCR sequencing, every sample had RNA extracted and reverse transcribed into cDNA. First-strand cDNA was synthesized using SuperScript III with a 2:1 mix of oligo-dT and random hexamers. A synthetic immune receptor repertoire was used to assess amplification bias, and residual bias was removed computationally. Turning to the authors' computational methods: Raw reads were preprocessed to remove errors, and CDR3 was defined by IMGT conventions from the conserved cysteine to phenylalanine. To get clonality, Shannon entropy was normalized by log2 of the number of productive unique TCRs and the result was subtracted from 1. Whether scalp clones were CD4 or CD8 was inferred by matching scalp TCRbeta sequences against CD4 and CD8 repertoires sorted from blood. In TCRdb, the immuneACCESS table is reduced to in-frame sequences with V and J assigned. These tables do not hold every clone; where another copy was compared, an unresolved V gene accounts for under half, and the others remain unexplained. D and trimming were read from the DNA, whereas the V and J calls and clone size are those reported in that table. The sample has more than 200,000 clones on record, roughly two thirds of them singletons. The leading ten clones occupy approximately 1.2% of the sample.

The intended sense of this specimen's time point label: baseline before oral tofacitinib. Peripheral blood and lesional scalp punch biopsies were obtained from patients with alopecia areata. PBMCs were isolated by density centrifugation and stained for CD3, CD4 and CD8, and CD4+ and CD8+ T cells were sorted on a FACSAria. Including cysteine and phenylalanine, the CDR3 has 16 amino acids. CDR3 DNA only is kept here, 48 bases in frame from base 1. As encoded in the germline V gene, CDR1 is SGHTA while CDR2 is FQGNSA. V has 2 bases trimmed and J has 2 bases trimmed; junction bases matching no gene number 6. What the authors observed across the whole study: Unlike mouse skin, which is dominated by gammadelta T cells, normal human skin has resident alphabeta T cells that are also sequenced, and this complicates analysis of the scalp TCR repertoire. Compared with normal scalp, lesional scalp had higher clonality and more expanded CD8+ clones, particularly in alopecia totalis/universalis, a pattern that suggests antigenic drive. Shared TCR sequences between patients were less evident than in mice, which may be partly attributable to HLA diversity in the patient population.

This clone was seen a handful of times. Its antigen specificity is not known. Base quality data are lacking; no much larger clone is found one base away. Sequenced here: CD4+ T cells sorted from blood, sampled at week 0. The V and J genes are TRBV7-2 and TRBJ2-3; the central 8 bases match TRBD2. The TCR was taken from a human donor with alopecia areata. The nucleotide sequence is TGTGCCAGCAGCTTAACAGCGGGGGCGCTCACAGATACGCAGTATTTT. It specifies CASSLTAGALTDTQYF.